The clone carrying this TCR beta chain has a count of ten or more. The sample belongs to a study of T cells in Graves' hyperthyroidism and ophthalmopathy. Authors of the study amplified TCR beta CDR3 regions from RNA transcripts. First-round RT-PCR with HTBI primers amplified the TCR CDR3 region. MiXCR, applied by TCRdb to the multiplex PCR reads, yields one record per CDR3 protein. The data show approximately 500,000 distinct CDR3 sequences, 46% seen once. This CDR3 contains 15 residues. V was pared by 0 bases and J by 7 bases, with 6 bases of the junction left unmatched. Germline V CDR1 and CDR2: SGHDT, YYEEEE.

This clonotype was sampled from a young woman with Graves' hyperthyroidism. The rearrangement links TRBV5-6 to TRBJ2-2; 7 bases align to TRBD1. Sequenced: peripheral blood or thyroid tissue (not recorded which). CDR3 residues: CASSLVTGQVGELFF. CDR3 bases: TGTGCCAGCAGCTTGGTGACAGGGCAAGTCGGGGAGCTGTTTTTT.